The subject of this entry is one TCR beta chain. Its specificity is unknown. The data stem from a study of cytomegalovirus exposure and HLA in healthy donors. PCR was performed using 60 Vbeta and 13 Jbeta primers. Sequencing was performed with immunoSEQ multiplex PCR; in TCRdb, only in-frame clones are kept and a portion is missing. Found here are about 170,000 clones, less than 80% of them singletons; the top ten hold about 3.2%. Whole-study results and caveats: Highest at DRB1 and lowest at HLA-C, TCR association rates differed among HLA loci in a later analysis.

V was clipped by 1 base and J by 8 bases, with 15 bases between them. Germline lookup yields CDR1 SGHTA and CDR2 FQGNSA. The CDR3 length is 14 residues. The TCR sequence derives from a man in his forties in good health and CMV-seronegative. What was sequenced was PBMCs. J is TRBJ2-7 and V is TRBV7-2; tentatively, D is TRBD2 (5 bases). In nucleotides, the CDR3 is TGTGCCAGCAGCTTAGTTGGAGGTGGGGATCAGCAGTACTTC. This translates into CASSLVGGGDQQYF.